A single TCR beta chain is shown here with its context. This clonotype was counted between two and nine times. Its antigen target is currently unknown. No quality values exist for individual bases; no much larger clone is one base distant. The CDR3 contains 15 residues, cysteine and phenylalanine counted. Only the CDR3 DNA stays, 45 bases, in frame from base 1. CDR1 DFQATT and CDR2 SNEGSKA are derived from the germline V gene (reference sequence). After removal of 6 bases from V and 5 bases from J, the junction retains 11 bases not matched to a gene. The entry originates in a study of response to subunit inactivated influenza vaccine (dated by TCRdb to the late 2010s). About the study as a whole: Deep quantitative T cell receptor repertoire profiling was used in the study to track responses to a trivalent subunit inactivated influenza vaccine. What the authors observed across the whole study: The authors suggested that each seasonal influenza vaccination may recruit only a limited number of new T cells.

The sample's time point, from its label and the paper: 45 days after influenza vaccine administration. The library was obtained by RT-PCR. The instrument was an Illumina HiSeq 2500. TCRdb passed the public sequencing reads through fastp at Q25 and MiXCR, retaining productive beta sequences. Every CDR3 protein is listed once, alongside the most common genes and DNA of its rows. The sample data list about 500,000 distinct CDR3 sequences, and 10% to 15% of these were observed just once. Roughly 14% of the sample rests with the top ten. The chain was built from TRBV20-1 and TRBJ2-7; 12 central nucleotides agree with TRBD1. The TCR originated in a man between 45 and 60 years old who received an inactivated influenza vaccine. Donor details come from another sample of the same person, matched by shared clones. Sequenced here: PBMCs from blood, sampled about 40 days after vaccination. The sequenced DNA is TGCAGTGCCCCCTCGGGGACAGGGGGCTTGAACGAGCAGTACTTC. Translation gives CSAPSGTGGLNEQYF.